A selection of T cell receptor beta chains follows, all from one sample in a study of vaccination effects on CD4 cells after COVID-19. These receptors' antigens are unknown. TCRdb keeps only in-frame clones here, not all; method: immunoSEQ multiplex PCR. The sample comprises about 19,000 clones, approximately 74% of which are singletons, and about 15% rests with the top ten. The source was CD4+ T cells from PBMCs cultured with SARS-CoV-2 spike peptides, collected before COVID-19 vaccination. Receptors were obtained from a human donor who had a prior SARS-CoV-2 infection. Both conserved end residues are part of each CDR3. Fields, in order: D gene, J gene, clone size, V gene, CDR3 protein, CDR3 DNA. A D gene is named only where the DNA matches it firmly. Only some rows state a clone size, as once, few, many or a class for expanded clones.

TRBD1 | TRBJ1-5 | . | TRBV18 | CASSPFTGGSNQPQHF | TGTGCCAGCTCACCATTTACAGGGGGGAGCAATCAGCCCCAGCATTTT
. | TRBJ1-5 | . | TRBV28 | CASSLPGGNQPQHF | TGTGCCAGCAGTTTGCCCGGAGGCAATCAGCCCCAGCATTTT
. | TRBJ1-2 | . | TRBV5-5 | CASSLEPGHNYGYTF | TGTGCCAGCAGCTTGGAGCCAGGGCATAACTATGGCTACACCTTC
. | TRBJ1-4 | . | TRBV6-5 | CASSSPGLREKLFF | TGTGCCAGCAGTTCGCCGGGACTTCGTGAAAAACTGTTTTTT
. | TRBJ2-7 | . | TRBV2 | CASSPFQVDFYEQYF | TGTGCCAGCAGCCCCTTCCAGGTGGATTTCTACGAGCAGTACTTC
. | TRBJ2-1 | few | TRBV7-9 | CASSLEGTEQFF | TGTGCCAGCAGCTTAGAGGGGACCGAGCAGTTCTTC
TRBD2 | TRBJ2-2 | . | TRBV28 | CASSFGTSGTGELFF | TGTGCCAGCAGTTTTGGTACTAGCGGGACTGGGGAGCTGTTTTTT
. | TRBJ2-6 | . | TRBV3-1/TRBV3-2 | CASSPRPSSGANVLTF | TGTGCCAGCAGCCCCCGTCCTAGCTCTGGGGCCAACGTCCTGACTTTC
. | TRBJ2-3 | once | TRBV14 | CASSPRAAVRADTQYF | TGTGCCAGCAGCCCGCGGGCTGCTGTCAGGGCAGATACGCAGTATTTT
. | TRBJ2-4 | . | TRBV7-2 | CASSGGGTIAKNIQYF | TGTGCCAGCAGCGGGGGGGGGACAATAGCCAAAAACATTCAGTACTTC
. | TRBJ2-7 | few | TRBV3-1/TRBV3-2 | CASSQFQGTYEQYF | TGTGCCAGCAGCCAATTCCAGGGAACCTACGAGCAGTACTTC
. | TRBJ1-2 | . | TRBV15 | CATSRDGRGGPLPTF | TGTGCCACCAGCAGAGATGGGAGAGGGGGGCCGTTACCGACCTTC
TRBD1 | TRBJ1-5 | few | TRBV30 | CAWSARDRGIQPQHF | TGTGCCTGGAGTGCCCGGGACAGGGGTATTCAGCCCCAGCATTTT
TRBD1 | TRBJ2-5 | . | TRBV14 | CARSRRTGGYVETQYF | TGTGCCCGCAGCCGCCGGACAGGGGGCTATGTAGAGACCCAGTACTTC
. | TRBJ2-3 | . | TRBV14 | CASSQGRGTQYF | TGTGCCAGCAGCCAAGGGCGGGGTACGCAGTATTTT
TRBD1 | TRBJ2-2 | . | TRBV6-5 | CASSKPGQDAGELFF | TGTGCCAGCAGTAAACCGGGACAGGATGCCGGGGAGCTGTTTTTT
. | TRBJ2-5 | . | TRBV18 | CASSSHAGLYQETQYF | TGTGCCAGCTCATCCCACGCGGGGCTGTACCAAGAGACCCAGTACTTC
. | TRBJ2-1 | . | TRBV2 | CASIHRLTGKNEQFF | TGTGCCAGCATTCACCGACTTACAGGGAAGAATGAGCAGTTCTTC
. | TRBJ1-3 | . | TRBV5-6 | CASSLYEAIYSGNTIYF | TGTGCCAGCAGCTTGTACGAGGCCATTTACTCTGGAAACACCATATATTTT
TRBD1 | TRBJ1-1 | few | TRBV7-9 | CASSNRDRGSFF | TGTGCCAGCAGCAACCGGGACAGGGGATCTTTCTTT
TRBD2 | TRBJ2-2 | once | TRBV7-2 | CASTSRGLAATGELFF | TGTGCCAGCACCTCACGGGGACTAGCGGCCACCGGGGAGCTGTTTTTT
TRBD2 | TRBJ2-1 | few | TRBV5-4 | CASSHQGGLEQFF | TGTGCCAGCAGCCATCAGGGAGGGCTTGAGCAGTTCTTC
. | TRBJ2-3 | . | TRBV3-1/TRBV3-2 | CASSQGSGLTDTQYF | TGTGCCAGCAGCCAAGGGTCGGGGTTGACAGATACGCAGTATTTT
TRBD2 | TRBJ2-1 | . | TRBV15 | CATSSRSWAGGFSEQFF | TGTGCCACCAGCTCCCGATCGTGGGCGGGAGGTTTTAGTGAGCAGTTCTTC
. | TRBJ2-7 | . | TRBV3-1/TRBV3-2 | CASSQDHTTYEQYF | TGTGCCAGCAGCCAAGATCACACAACCTACGAGCAGTACTTC
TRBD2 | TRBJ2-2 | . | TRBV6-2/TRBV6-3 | CASSGGLADTGELFF | TGTGCCAGCAGTGGCGGACTAGCGGACACCGGGGAGCTGTTTTTT
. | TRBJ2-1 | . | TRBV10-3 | CAISRQVAASYNEQFF | TGTGCCATCAGCAGACAGGTTGCCGCCTCCTACAATGAGCAGTTCTTC
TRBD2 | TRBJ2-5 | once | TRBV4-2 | CASSQDLAGGQETQYF | TGTGCCAGCAGCCAAGATCTAGCGGGGGGCCAAGAGACCCAGTACTTC
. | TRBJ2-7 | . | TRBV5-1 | CASSLKWEIPHYEQYF | TGCGCCAGCAGCTTGAAATGGGAGATACCCCACTACGAGCAGTACTTC
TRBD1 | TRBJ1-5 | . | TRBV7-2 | CASSFGGTVLRQPQHF | TGTGCCAGCAGCTTTGGTGGGACAGTTCTTCGTCAGCCCCAGCATTTT
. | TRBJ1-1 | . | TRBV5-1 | CASSWGRGTEAFF | TGCGCCAGCAGCTGGGGCAGGGGCACTGAAGCTTTCTTT
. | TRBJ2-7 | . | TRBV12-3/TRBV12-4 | CASSFGSGFQQYF | TGTGCCAGCAGTTTTGGTTCGGGGTTCCAGCAGTACTTC
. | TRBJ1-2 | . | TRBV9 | CASSVAVRADYGYTF | TGTGCCAGCAGCGTAGCCGTACGGGCTGACTATGGCTACACCTTC
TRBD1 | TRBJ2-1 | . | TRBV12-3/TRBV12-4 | CASSGGDRGQFF | TGTGCCAGCAGTGGTGGAGACAGGGGACAGTTCTTC
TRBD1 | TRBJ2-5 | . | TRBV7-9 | CASSAWTGARGTQYF | TGTGCCAGCAGCGCCTGGACAGGGGCCCGGGGGACCCAGTACTTC
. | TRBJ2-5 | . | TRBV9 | CASNEMGAGETQYF | TGTGCCAGCAACGAGATGGGGGCTGGCGAGACCCAGTACTTC
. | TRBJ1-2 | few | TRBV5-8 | CASSLQGTDGYTF | TGTGCCAGCAGCTTACAGGGTACTGATGGCTACACCTTC
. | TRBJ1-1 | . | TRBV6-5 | CASSPRSTGITEAFF | TGTGCCAGCAGTCCTCGTTCGACAGGCATCACTGAAGCTTTCTTT
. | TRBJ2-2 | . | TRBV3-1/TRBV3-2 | CASSQGATGELFF | TGTGCCAGCAGCCAAGGTGCCACCGGGGAGCTGTTTTTT
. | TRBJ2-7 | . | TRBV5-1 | CASSQGQGLAGYEQYF | TGCGCCAGCAGCCAGGGACAGGGACTAGCAGGTTACGAGCAGTACTTC
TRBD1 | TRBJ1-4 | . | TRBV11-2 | CASSLGRQGATNEKLFF | TGTGCCAGCAGCTTAGGACGGCAGGGGGCAACTAATGAAAAACTGTTTTTT
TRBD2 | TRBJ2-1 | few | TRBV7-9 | CASSPNRRLAGGPGNEQFF | TGTGCCAGCAGCCCCAACCGCAGACTAGCGGGGGGGCCAGGCAATGAGCAGTTCTTC
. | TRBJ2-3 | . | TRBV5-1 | CASSLWFADTDTQYF | TGCGCCAGCAGCTTGTGGTTCGCAGACACAGATACGCAGTATTTT
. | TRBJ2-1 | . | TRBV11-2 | CASSYTRDYNEQFF | TGTGCCAGCAGCTATACTCGGGACTACAATGAGCAGTTCTTC
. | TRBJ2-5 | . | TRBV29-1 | CSVDRAGETQYF | TGCAGCGTTGACAGGGCGGGGGAGACCCAGTACTTC
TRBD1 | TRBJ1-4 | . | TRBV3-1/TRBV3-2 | CASSQRYRGLEKLFF | TGTGCCAGCAGCCAAAGATACAGGGGGCTTGAAAAACTGTTTTTT
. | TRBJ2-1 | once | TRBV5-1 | CASSLAAGPYNEQFF | TGCGCCAGCAGCTTGGCAGCAGGGCCGTACAATGAGCAGTTCTTC
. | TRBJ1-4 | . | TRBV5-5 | CASSLGGTGEKLFF | TGTGCCAGCAGCTTGGGGGGAACGGGTGAAAAACTGTTTTTT
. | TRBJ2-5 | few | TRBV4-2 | CASSQGTAKETQYF | TGTGCCAGCAGCCAAGGGACTGCGAAAGAGACCCAGTACTTC
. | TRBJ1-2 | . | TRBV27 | CASSTRTERGYGYTF | TGTGCCAGCAGCACTCGGACTGAAAGGGGCTATGGCTACACCTTC
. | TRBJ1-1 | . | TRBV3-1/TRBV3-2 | CASSQGGSRAFF | TGTGCCAGCAGCCAAGGAGGGAGTCGCGCTTTCTTT
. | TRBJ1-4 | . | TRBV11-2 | CASSLNEKLFF | TGTGCCAGCAGCTTAAATGAAAAACTGTTTTTT
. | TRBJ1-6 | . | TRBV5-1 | CASSLEGSPLHF | TGCGCCAGCAGCTTGGAAGGTTCACCCCTCCACTTT